This T cell receptor (beta chain) derives from a study of blood T cell repertoires in COVID-19. The CDR3 consists of 16 residues. The germline V gene encodes CDR1 KGHDR and CDR2 SFDVKD. Trimming removed 4 bases from V and 3 bases from J; junction bases left unmatched: 9. Clones were sequenced by immunoSEQ multiplex PCR, and TCRdb holds only the in-frame ones, with some missing. In the table there are 200,000 to 300,000 clones, 80% to 90% of which are singletons. Sequencing was done on a sample of peripheral blood. This rearrangement joins TRBV24-1 to TRBJ2-3; 7 bases are shared with TRBD2. This TCR came from a man aged 55 to 70 with acute or convalescent COVID-19. CDR3 region: CATSERPGGGTDTQYF. The CDR3 region has the DNA TGTGCCACCAGTGAAAGGCCGGGGGGAGGAACAGATACGCAGTATTTT.